This T cell receptor (beta chain) came from a study of cytomegalovirus exposure and HLA in healthy donors. Across the study: Later analysis reported that the approximately 110 validation repertoires shared the platform of the approximately 620 first-cohort repertoires.

The study, taken as a whole, reports: The investigators catalogued 150 or so TCR beta chains as cytomegalovirus-associated.

Notes on this clone: The antigen remains undetermined.

The germline V and J ends were trimmed by 6 bases and 4 bases, with 10 bases remaining between them. CDR3 length: 13 amino acids. The germline CDR1 and CDR2 sequences are SNHLY and FYNNEI. Libraries were prepared by immunoSEQ multiplex PCR; TCRdb keeps only in-frame clonotypes and omits some of them. The sample has around 400,000 clones, roughly 89% seen once. The sequence came from a woman aged 18-29 years in good health and CMV-seronegative. The chain carries TRBV2 and TRBJ2-1; D unclear. Sequenced input: PBMCs. The CDR3 DNA follows: TGTGCCAGCAGGGTGGTGAGTTACAATGAGCAGTTCTTC. This gives the protein CASRVVSYNEQFF.